Included here is one T cell receptor (beta chain) sequence, with context. Antigen specificity is unknown. No conserved phenylalanine or tryptophan is present at the end of the CDR3, so a read error is the likely explanation. Making TCR beta cDNA involved approximately 510 ng total RNA and a constant-region primer. Slightly modified ARM-PCR with three nested multiplex PCR rounds yielded TCR beta libraries. With TRBV1-TRBV30 forward primers and a C-beta reverse primer, the first two PCR rounds were run for about 10 cycles each. A single record per CDR3 protein comes from TCRdb applying MiXCR to the multiplex PCR reads. The sample lists 75,000 to 90,000 distinct CDR3 sequences, approximately 77% occurring once. The germline CDR1 and CDR2 sequences are SGHAT and FQNNGV. The V and J ends lost 6 bases and 3 bases respectively, with 14 bases between them. The CDR3 length is 14 residues. The record originates from a study of tumor-infiltrating lymphocytes in primary liver carcinoma. Overall study: Enrolled patients were male and female, aged 30 to 69 years.

DNA and RNA were both co-extracted from about 19-30 mg of bulk tissue that had not been sorted. Sampling of every tumor involved five separate regions. These included the tumor centre. Points from the study as a whole: Tumor-adjacent and tumor-blood pairs shared less of their repertoires than tumor region pairs shared.

The J gene is TRBJ1-2, the V gene TRBV11-2; D call uncertain. Sequencing input: liver tumor tissue from sampling region 1. Indicated subset: tumor region T1, superior pole. This clonotype was obtained from a man in his forties or fifties with primary liver carcinoma and hepatitis B virus infection. The CDR3 is CASSPAERDYGYTL. The DNA for the CDR3 is TGTGCCAGCAGTCCAGCCGAGAGGGACTATGGCTACACCTTA.